The clone carrying this TCR beta chain was found a few times. Its antigen is unknown. Via MiXCR, TCRdb re-called the RT-PCR reads, giving one row per CDR3 protein. The sample carries approximately 480,000 distinct CDR3 sequences, approximately 11% recorded once. This specimen comes from a study of response to subunit inactivated influenza vaccine. CDR1 is SQVTM and CDR2 is ANQGSEA in the germline V gene. The CDR3 consists of 15 residues. The ends were cut back, 4 bases at V and 0 bases at J, with 13 bases in the middle. Study conclusions and caveats: Researchers suggested that each seasonal influenza vaccination recruits few new T cells.

The sequence derives from a man aged 45 to 65 who received an inactivated influenza vaccine. This specimen was PBMCs from blood, taken roughly 46 days after vaccination. The genes are TRBV29-1 and TRBJ2-1; D is undetermined. The CDR3 loop is CSVVSMTYSYNEQFF. CDR3 sequence (DNA): TGCAGCGTTGTGTCGATGACTTACTCCTACAATGAGCAGTTCTTC.